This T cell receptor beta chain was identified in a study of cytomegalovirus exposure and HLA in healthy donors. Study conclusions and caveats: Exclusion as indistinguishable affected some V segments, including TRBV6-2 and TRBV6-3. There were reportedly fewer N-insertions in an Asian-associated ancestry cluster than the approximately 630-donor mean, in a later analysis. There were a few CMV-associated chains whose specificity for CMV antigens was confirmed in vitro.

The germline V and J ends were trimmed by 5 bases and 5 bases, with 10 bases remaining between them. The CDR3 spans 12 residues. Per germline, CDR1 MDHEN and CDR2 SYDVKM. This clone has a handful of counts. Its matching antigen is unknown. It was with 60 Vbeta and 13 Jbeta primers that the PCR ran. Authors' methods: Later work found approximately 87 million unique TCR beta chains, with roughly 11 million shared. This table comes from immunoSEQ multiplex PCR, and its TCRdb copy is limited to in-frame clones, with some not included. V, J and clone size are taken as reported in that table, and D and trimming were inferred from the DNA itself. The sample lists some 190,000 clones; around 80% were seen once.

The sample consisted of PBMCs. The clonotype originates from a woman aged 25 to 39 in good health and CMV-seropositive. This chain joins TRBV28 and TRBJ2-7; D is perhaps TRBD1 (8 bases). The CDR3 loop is CASSTGGDEQYF. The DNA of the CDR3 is TGTGCCAGCAGTACAGGGGGGGACGAGCAGTACTTC.